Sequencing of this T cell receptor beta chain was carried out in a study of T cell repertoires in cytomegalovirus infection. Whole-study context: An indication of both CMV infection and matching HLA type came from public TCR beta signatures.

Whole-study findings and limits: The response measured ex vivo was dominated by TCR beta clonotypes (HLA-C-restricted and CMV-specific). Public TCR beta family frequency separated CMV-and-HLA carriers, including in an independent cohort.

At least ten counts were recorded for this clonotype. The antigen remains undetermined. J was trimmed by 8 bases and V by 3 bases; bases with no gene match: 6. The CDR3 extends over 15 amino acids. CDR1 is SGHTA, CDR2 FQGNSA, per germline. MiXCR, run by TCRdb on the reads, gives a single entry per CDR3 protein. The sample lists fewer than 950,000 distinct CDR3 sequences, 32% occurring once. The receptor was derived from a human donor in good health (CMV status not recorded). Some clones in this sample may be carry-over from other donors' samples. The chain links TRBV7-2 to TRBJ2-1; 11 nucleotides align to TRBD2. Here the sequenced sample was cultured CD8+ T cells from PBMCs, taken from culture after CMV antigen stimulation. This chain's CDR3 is CASSFTIAGGDEQFF. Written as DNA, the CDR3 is TGTGCCAGCAGCTTTACAATAGCGGGGGGGGATGAGCAGTTCTTC.